A selection of T cell receptor beta chains follows, all from one sample in a study of cytomegalovirus exposure and HLA in healthy donors. Some clones are missing from TCRdb's copy, which holds only in-frame ones; the method was immunoSEQ multiplex PCR. This table has roughly 140,000 clones, approximately 81% appearing once. The sequenced sample was PBMCs. Every receptor here comes from a boy aged 2 to 10 in good health and CMV-seronegative. Both conserved end residues are part of each CDR3. The order of the fields is J gene, clone size, D gene, V gene, CDR3 DNA, CDR3 protein. D genes are given only for firm matches. Part of the rows lack a size; the others show once, few, many or a class for expanded clones.

J gene: TRBJ2-1
clone size: .
D gene: .
V gene: TRBV7-9
CDR3 DNA: TGTGCCAGCAGTCCACCCCCGGGAGTTGAGCAGTTCTTC
CDR3 protein: CASSPPPGVEQFF

J gene: TRBJ2-7
clone size: .
D gene: TRBD2
V gene: TRBV10-2
CDR3 DNA: TGCGCCAGCAGTGAAAAAGCGGGAGAGTACGAGCAGTACTTC
CDR3 protein: CASSEKAGEYEQYF

J gene: TRBJ2-1
clone size: .
D gene: .
V gene: TRBV10-3
CDR3 DNA: TGTGCCATCAGCGGGGGTGGGAGCGGGCAATACAATGAGCAGTTCTTC
CDR3 protein: CAISGGGSGQYNEQFF

J gene: TRBJ2-1
clone size: .
D gene: TRBD1
V gene: TRBV5-1
CDR3 DNA: TGCGCCAGCAGCTCAACAGGGGGCGCCGTGGGCAATGAGCAGTTCTTC
CDR3 protein: CASSSTGGAVGNEQFF

J gene: TRBJ2-3
clone size: .
D gene: .
V gene: TRBV2
CDR3 DNA: TGTGCCAGCAGAGCAGGGCTTAGCACAGATACGCAGTATTTT
CDR3 protein: CASRAGLSTDTQYF

J gene: TRBJ1-2
clone size: .
D gene: TRBD1
V gene: TRBV5-4
CDR3 DNA: TGTGCCAGCAGCCCCCTTCTCCGGTCAGGGCAGGGGGCTTGGGGCTACACCTTC
CDR3 protein: CASSPLLRSGQGAWGYTF

J gene: TRBJ2-6
clone size: .
D gene: .
V gene: TRBV4-3
CDR3 DNA: TGCGCCAGCAGCCAAGATGCGGGGGCCGGGGCCAACGTCCTGACTTTC
CDR3 protein: CASSQDAGAGANVLTF

J gene: TRBJ1-6
clone size: .
D gene: TRBD1
V gene: TRBV19
CDR3 DNA: TGTGCAAGTAAGGAGAAGGACAGGTGGGATAATTCACCCCTCCACTTT
CDR3 protein: CASKEKDRWDNSPLHF

J gene: TRBJ2-1
clone size: .
D gene: TRBD2
V gene: TRBV2
CDR3 DNA: TGTGCCAGCAGCGACCTAACTAGCGGGCACGGGAATGAGCAGTTCTTC
CDR3 protein: CASSDLTSGHGNEQFF

J gene: TRBJ2-2
clone size: .
D gene: .
V gene: TRBV11-3
CDR3 DNA: TGTGCCAGCAGCTTAGACTACGGGAACGGGGAGCTGTTTTTT
CDR3 protein: CASSLDYGNGELFF

J gene: TRBJ2-5
clone size: .
D gene: TRBD2
V gene: TRBV5-4
CDR3 DNA: TGTGCCAGCAGCTCATCGGGGGGGCAAGAGACCCAGTACTTC
CDR3 protein: CASSSSGGQETQYF

J gene: TRBJ2-3
clone size: .
D gene: TRBD1
V gene: TRBV7-3
CDR3 DNA: TGTGCCAGCAGCCGACAGGGGGAACGGGCGAGCACAGATACGCAGTATTTT
CDR3 protein: CASSRQGERASTDTQYF

J gene: TRBJ2-1
clone size: .
D gene: TRBD2
V gene: TRBV7-3
CDR3 DNA: TGTGCCAGCGGGGGGCCCCTAGCGGGGGGGCCCCCCAATGAGCAGTTCTTC
CDR3 protein: CASGGPLAGGPPNEQFF

J gene: TRBJ2-1
clone size: .
D gene: .
V gene: TRBV7-2
CDR3 DNA: TGTGCCAGCAGCTTAGTATTTGTGGGGGGGCCGGTGTTCAATGAGCAGTTCTTC
CDR3 protein: CASSLVFVGGPVFNEQFF

J gene: TRBJ1-2
clone size: .
D gene: .
V gene: TRBV9
CDR3 DNA: TGTGCCAGCAGCGTAGGGTCGGGGGGCCATGGCTACACCTTC
CDR3 protein: CASSVGSGGHGYTF

J gene: TRBJ1-5
clone size: few
D gene: .
V gene: TRBV18
CDR3 DNA: TGTGCCAGCTCACCGGCACGGGCAGGGAACCAGCCCCAGCATTTT
CDR3 protein: CASSPARAGNQPQHF

J gene: TRBJ2-2
clone size: .
D gene: TRBD1
V gene: TRBV7-3
CDR3 DNA: TGTGCCAGCAGCCCGGGACAGGGTTTAGGGGAGCTGTTTTTT
CDR3 protein: CASSPGQGLGELFF

J gene: TRBJ2-2
clone size: .
D gene: .
V gene: TRBV19
CDR3 DNA: TGTGCCAGTAGCGGGAACGACGGGGAGCTGTTTTTT
CDR3 protein: CASSGNDGELFF

J gene: TRBJ2-2
clone size: .
D gene: .
V gene: TRBV5-4
CDR3 DNA: TGTGCCAGCAGCTCCCTCGTGAATAGCGGAAACACCGGGGAGCTGTTTTTT
CDR3 protein: CASSSLVNSGNTGELFF

J gene: TRBJ1-1
clone size: .
D gene: .
V gene: TRBV9
CDR3 DNA: TGTGCCAGCAGCGTAGATGGGGCTCGCTACACTGAAGCTTTCTTT
CDR3 protein: CASSVDGARYTEAFF

J gene: TRBJ2-7
clone size: .
D gene: .
V gene: TRBV5-8
CDR3 DNA: TGTGCCAGCAGCTTGGCGGGGAACTACGAGCAGTACTTC
CDR3 protein: CASSLAGNYEQYF

J gene: TRBJ1-6
clone size: .
D gene: .
V gene: TRBV5-6
CDR3 DNA: TGTGCCAGCAGCTTGTTAGGACAGTTGAATTCACCCCTCCACTTT
CDR3 protein: CASSLLGQLNSPLHF

J gene: TRBJ1-3
clone size: few
D gene: .
V gene: TRBV5-1
CDR3 DNA: TGCGCCAGCAGCTTGGTAGCTGGATCTGGAAACACCATATATTTT
CDR3 protein: CASSLVAGSGNTIYF

J gene: TRBJ1-5
clone size: .
D gene: .
V gene: TRBV19
CDR3 DNA: TGTGCCAGTAGTATAAGCGGGAGCAATCAGCCCCAGCATTTT
CDR3 protein: CASSISGSNQPQHF

J gene: TRBJ2-1
clone size: .
D gene: .
V gene: TRBV9
CDR3 DNA: TGTGCCAGCAGTGCTAGAACGGACTCCTACAATGAGCAGTTCTTC
CDR3 protein: CASSARTDSYNEQFF

J gene: TRBJ2-1
clone size: .
D gene: TRBD1
V gene: TRBV18
CDR3 DNA: TGTGCCAGCTCACCATACAGGGGGCAGGGGAATGAGCAGTTCTTC
CDR3 protein: CASSPYRGQGNEQFF

J gene: TRBJ1-1
clone size: .
D gene: TRBD1
V gene: TRBV9
CDR3 DNA: TGTGCCAGCAGCCTGCGGGTCGTAGAGGGACAGGGGGGTGAAGCTTTCTTT
CDR3 protein: CASSLRVVEGQGGEAFF

J gene: TRBJ2-7
clone size: .
D gene: .
V gene: TRBV27
CDR3 DNA: TGTGCCAGCAGTTTCGCTTCCGTCGTCGGCTACGAGCAGTACTTC
CDR3 protein: CASSFASVVGYEQYF

J gene: TRBJ2-6
clone size: .
D gene: .
V gene: TRBV19
CDR3 DNA: TGTGCCAGCACGCCACAGGGAGCTGGGGCCAACGTCCTGACTTTC
CDR3 protein: CASTPQGAGANVLTF

J gene: TRBJ1-2
clone size: .
D gene: .
V gene: TRBV2
CDR3 DNA: TGTGCCAGCAGTGAAGCCTGGGCGCGTTCTAACTATGGCTACACCTTC
CDR3 protein: CASSEAWARSNYGYTF

J gene: TRBJ1-1
clone size: .
D gene: .
V gene: TRBV7-9
CDR3 DNA: TGTGCCAGCAGCTTAGCGGTCCGGGGGGCAGAAGCTTTCTTT
CDR3 protein: CASSLAVRGAEAFF

J gene: TRBJ1-2
clone size: once
D gene: TRBD1
V gene: TRBV2
CDR3 DNA: TGTGCCAGCTTTAATCAGGGGGACTATGGCTACACCTTC
CDR3 protein: CASFNQGDYGYTF

J gene: TRBJ2-1
clone size: .
D gene: .
V gene: TRBV5-1
CDR3 DNA: TGCGCCAGCAGCTTGGTGCTAGCTTCGAATGAGCAGTTCTTC
CDR3 protein: CASSLVLASNEQFF

J gene: TRBJ2-3
clone size: .
D gene: .
V gene: TRBV28
CDR3 DNA: TGTGCCAGCAGTTCGCTGACACGACAAGGCACAGATACGCAGTATTTT
CDR3 protein: CASSSLTRQGTDTQYF

J gene: TRBJ2-1
clone size: .
D gene: .
V gene: TRBV7-6
CDR3 DNA: TGTGCCAGCAGTCACCTAGCGTTCCCCTACAATGAGCAGTTCTTC
CDR3 protein: CASSHLAFPYNEQFF

J gene: TRBJ2-1
clone size: .
D gene: .
V gene: TRBV13
CDR3 DNA: TGTGCCAGCAGCCCGCAGATGTCTAGCGCGAACTCCTACAATGAGCAGTTCTTC
CDR3 protein: CASSPQMSSANSYNEQFF

J gene: TRBJ2-1
clone size: .
D gene: TRBD2
V gene: TRBV6-4
CDR3 DNA: TGTGCCAGCAGTAGAGCGGGGGGGACCTACAATGAGCAGTTCTTC
CDR3 protein: CASSRAGGTYNEQFF

J gene: TRBJ2-3
clone size: .
D gene: TRBD2
V gene: TRBV7-9
CDR3 DNA: TGTGCCAGCAGCTCAGAGCCTAGCGGGAGGCATAAAGATACGCAGTATTTT
CDR3 protein: CASSSEPSGRHKDTQYF